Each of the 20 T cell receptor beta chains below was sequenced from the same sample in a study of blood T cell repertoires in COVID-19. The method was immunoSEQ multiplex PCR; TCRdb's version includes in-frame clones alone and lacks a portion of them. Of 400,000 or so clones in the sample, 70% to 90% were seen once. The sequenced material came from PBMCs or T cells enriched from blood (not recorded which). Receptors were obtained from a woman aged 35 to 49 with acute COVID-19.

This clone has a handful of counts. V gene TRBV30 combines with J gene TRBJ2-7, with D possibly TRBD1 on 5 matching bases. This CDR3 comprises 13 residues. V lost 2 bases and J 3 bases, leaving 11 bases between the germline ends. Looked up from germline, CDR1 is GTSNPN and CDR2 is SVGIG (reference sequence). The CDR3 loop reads CAWSWGQDYEQYF. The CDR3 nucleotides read TGTGCCTGGAGTTGGGGCCAGGACTACGAGCAGTACTTC.

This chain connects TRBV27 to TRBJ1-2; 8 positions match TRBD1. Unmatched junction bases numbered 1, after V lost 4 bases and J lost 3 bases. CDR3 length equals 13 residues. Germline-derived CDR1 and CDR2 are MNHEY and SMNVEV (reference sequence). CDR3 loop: CASSYRGDYGYTF. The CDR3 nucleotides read TGTGCCAGCAGTTACAGGGGGGACTATGGCTACACCTTC.

CDR3 in amino acids: CASSIWAKGRDPYGYTF. The CDR3 DNA reads TGTGCCAGTAGTATTTGGGCGAAGGGGCGCGACCCCTATGGCTACACCTTC. The chain employs TRBV19 and TRBJ1-2; possibly TRBD1 for D (5 bases). Germline V CDR1 and CDR2: LNHDA, SQIVND (reference sequence). Trimming stripped 3 bases from V and 4 bases from J, with 21 bases between. CDR3 size: 17 residues.

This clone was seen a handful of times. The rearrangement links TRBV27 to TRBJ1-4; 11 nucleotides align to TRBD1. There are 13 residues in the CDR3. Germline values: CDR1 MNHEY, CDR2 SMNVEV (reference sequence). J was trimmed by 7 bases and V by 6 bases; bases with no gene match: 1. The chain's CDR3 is CASRGQGGEKLFF. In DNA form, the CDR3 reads TGTGCCAGCAGGGGACAGGGGGGTGAAAAACTGTTTTTT.

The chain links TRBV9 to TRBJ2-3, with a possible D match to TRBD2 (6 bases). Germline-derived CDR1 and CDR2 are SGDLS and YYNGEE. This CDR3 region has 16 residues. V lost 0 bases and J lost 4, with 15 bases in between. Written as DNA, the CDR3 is TGTGCCAGCAGCGTAGAGGCGGGGTTTCTCCCAGATACGCAGTATTTT. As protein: CASSVEAGFLPDTQYF.

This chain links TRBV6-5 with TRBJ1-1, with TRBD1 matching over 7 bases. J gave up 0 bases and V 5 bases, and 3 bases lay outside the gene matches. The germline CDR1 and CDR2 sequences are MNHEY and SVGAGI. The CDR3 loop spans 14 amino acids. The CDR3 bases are TGTGCCAGCAGTCGACAGGGTATGAACACTGAAGCTTTCTTT. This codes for CASSRQGMNTEAFF.

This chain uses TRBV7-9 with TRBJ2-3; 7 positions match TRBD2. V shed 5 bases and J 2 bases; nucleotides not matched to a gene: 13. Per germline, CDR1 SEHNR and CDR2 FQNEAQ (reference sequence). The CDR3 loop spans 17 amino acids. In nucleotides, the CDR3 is TGTGCCAGCAGCCCTCCACCTAGCGGTACCTACACAGATACGCAGTATTTT. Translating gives CASSPPPSGTYTDTQYF.

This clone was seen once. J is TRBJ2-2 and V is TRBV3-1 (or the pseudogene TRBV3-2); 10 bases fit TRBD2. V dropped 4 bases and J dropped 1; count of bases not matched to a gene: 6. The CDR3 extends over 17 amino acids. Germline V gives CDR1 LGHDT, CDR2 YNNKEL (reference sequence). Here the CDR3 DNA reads TGTGCCAGCAGCCCCTATGCTAGCGGGGGGAACACCGGGGAGCTGTTTTTT. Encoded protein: CASSPYASGGNTGELFF.

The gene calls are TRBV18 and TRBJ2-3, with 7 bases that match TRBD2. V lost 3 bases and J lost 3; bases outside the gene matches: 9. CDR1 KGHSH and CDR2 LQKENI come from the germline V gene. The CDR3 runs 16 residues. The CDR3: CASSPLGGTKTDTQYF. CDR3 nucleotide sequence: TGTGCCAGCTCACCGCTGGGAGGGACTAAAACAGATACGCAGTATTTT. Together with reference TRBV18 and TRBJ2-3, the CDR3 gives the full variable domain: NAGVMQNPRHLVRRRGQEARLRCSPMKGHSHVYWYRQLPEEGLKFMVYLQKENIIDESGMPKERFSAEFPKEGPSILRIQQVVRGDSAAYFCASSPLGGTKTDTQYFGPGTRLTVL.

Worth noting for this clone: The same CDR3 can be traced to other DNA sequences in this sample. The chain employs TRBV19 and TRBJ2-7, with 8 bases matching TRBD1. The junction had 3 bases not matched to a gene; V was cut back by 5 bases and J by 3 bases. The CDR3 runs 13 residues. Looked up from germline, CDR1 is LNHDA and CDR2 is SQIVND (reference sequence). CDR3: CASSAGQGYEQYF. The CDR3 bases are TGTGCCAGTAGTGCCGGACAGGGCTACGAGCAGTACTTC.

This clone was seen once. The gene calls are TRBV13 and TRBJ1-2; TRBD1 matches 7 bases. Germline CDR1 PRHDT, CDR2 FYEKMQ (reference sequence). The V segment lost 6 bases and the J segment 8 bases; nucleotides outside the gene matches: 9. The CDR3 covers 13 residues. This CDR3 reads CASRRLTTGGYTF. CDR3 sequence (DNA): TGTGCCAGCAGACGACTCACGACAGGGGGCTACACCTTC. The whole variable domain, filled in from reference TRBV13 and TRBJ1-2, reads AAGVIQSPRHLIKEKRETATLKCYPIPRHDTVYWYQQGPGQDPQFLISFYEKMQSDKGSIPDRFSAQQFSDYHSELNMSSLELGDSALYFCASRRLTTGGYTFGSGTRLTVV.

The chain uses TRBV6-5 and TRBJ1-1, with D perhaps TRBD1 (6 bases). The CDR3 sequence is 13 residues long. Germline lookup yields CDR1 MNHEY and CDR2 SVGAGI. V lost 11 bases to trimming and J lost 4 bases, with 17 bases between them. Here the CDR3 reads CALVGGAGTEAFF. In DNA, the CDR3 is TGTGCCCTAGTCGGGGGGGCGGGCACTGAAGCTTTCTTT.

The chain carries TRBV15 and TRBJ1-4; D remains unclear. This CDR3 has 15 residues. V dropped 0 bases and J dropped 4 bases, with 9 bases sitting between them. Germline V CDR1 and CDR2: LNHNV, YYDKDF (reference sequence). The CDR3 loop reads CATSRDLSLNEKLFF. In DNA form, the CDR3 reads TGTGCCACCAGCAGAGATTTGTCTCTTAATGAAAAACTGTTTTTT.

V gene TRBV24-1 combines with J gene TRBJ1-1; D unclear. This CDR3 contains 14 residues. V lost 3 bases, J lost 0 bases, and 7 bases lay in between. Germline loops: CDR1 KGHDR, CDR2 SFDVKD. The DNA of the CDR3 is TGTGCCACCAGTGATCGGTCAATGAACACTGAAGCTTTCTTT. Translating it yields CATSDRSMNTEAFF.

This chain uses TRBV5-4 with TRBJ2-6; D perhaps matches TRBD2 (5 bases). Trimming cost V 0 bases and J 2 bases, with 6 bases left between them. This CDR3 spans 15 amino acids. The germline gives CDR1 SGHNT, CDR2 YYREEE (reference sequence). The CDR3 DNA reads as TGTGCCAGCAGCTTGGGAGGGACTGGGGCCAACGTCCTGACTTTC. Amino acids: CASSLGGTGANVLTF. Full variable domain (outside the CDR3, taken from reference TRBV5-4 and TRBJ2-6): ETGVTQSPTHLIKTRGQQVTLRCSSQSGHNTVSWYQQALGQGPQFIFQYYREEENGRGNFPPRFSGLQFPNYSSELNVNALELDDSALYLCASSLGGTGANVLTFGAGSRLTVL.

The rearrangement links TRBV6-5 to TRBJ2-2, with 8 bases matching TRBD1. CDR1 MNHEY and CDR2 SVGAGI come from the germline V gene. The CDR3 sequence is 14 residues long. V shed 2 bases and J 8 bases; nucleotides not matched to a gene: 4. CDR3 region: CASSYGTGEGELFF. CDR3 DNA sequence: TGTGCCAGCAGTTACGGGACAGGAGAAGGGGAGCTGTTTTTT.

CDR3 sequence reads: CAWSVRDRAHGYTF. CDR3 nucleotide sequence: TGTGCCTGGAGTGTCCGGGACAGGGCCCATGGCTACACCTTC. This chain joins TRBV30 and TRBJ1-2; 9 positions match TRBD1. The CDR3 extends over 14 amino acids. CDR1 and CDR2 from the germline V gene are GTSNPN and SVGIG (reference sequence). Germline trimming cut 0 bases from V and 6 bases from J; bases unmatched to any gene: 5. Full variable domain (rest looked up from reference TRBV30 and TRBJ1-2): SQTIHQWPATLVQPVGSPLSLECTVEGTSNPNLYWYRQAAGRGLQLLFYSVGIGQISSEVPQNLSASRPQDRQFILSSKKLLLSDSGFYLCAWSVRDRAHGYTFGSGTRLTVV.

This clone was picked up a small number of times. This CDR3 is CATSDWTSEVNNEQFF. The DNA of the CDR3 is TGTGCCACCAGTGATTGGACTAGCGAAGTGAACAATGAGCAGTTCTTC. The chain uses TRBV24-1 and TRBJ2-1; 9 bases are shared with TRBD2. Trimming removed 2 bases from V and 5 bases from J; junction bases left unmatched: 6. Germline V gene sequence: CDR1 KGHDR, CDR2 SFDVKD. This CDR3 comprises 16 residues.

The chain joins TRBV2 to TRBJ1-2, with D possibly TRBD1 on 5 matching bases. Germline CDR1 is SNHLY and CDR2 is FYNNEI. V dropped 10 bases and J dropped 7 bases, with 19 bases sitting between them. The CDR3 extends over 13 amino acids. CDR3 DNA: TGTGCCACCACGCGGGACGTCTCAGGTGGCTACACCTTC. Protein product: CATTRDVSGGYTF. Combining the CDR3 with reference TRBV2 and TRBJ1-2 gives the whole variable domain EPEVTQTPSHQVTQMGQEVILRCVPISNHLYFYWYRQILGQKVEFLVSFYNNEISEKSEIFDDQFSVERPDGSNFTLKIRSTKLEDSAMYFCATTRDVSGGYTFGSGTRLTVV.

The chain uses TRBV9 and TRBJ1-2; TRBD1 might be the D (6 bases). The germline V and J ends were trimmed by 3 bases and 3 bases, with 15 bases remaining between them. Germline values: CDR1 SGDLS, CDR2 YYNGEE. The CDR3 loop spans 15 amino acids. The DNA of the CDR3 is TGTGCCAGCAGCGCGGACAGCCTCCAGGACTATGGCTACACCTTC. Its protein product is CASSADSLQDYGYTF.